The 17 T cell receptor beta chains below come from one sample, sequenced in a study of shared clonotypes between healthy human individuals. Generated by immunoSEQ multiplex PCR, the TCRdb table keeps only in-frame clones and is missing some. Of 2,500,000 or so clones in the sample, approximately 94% were seen once. Sequenced sample: naive CD4+ T cells from PBMCs. Subset given: CD45RA+ positively selected. The receptors were gathered from a man younger than 30 in good health. Some clones in this sample may be carry-over from other donors' samples.

V usage is TRBV7-3 and J usage is TRBJ2-7; 8 nucleotides line up with TRBD2. The J segment lost 0 bases and the V segment lost 5 bases, leaving 9 bases of the junction unmatched. The CDR3 has 16 residues. The germline V gene has CDR1 SGHTA and CDR2 FQGTGA. CDR3 region: CASSPEAGAFSYEQYF. CDR3 nucleotides: TGTGCCAGCAGCCCTGAAGCGGGAGCCTTCTCCTACGAGCAGTACTTC. The variable domain in full, completed from reference TRBV7-3 and TRBJ2-7, reads GAGVSQTPSNKVTEKGKYVELRCDPISGHTALYWYRQSLGQGPEFLIYFQGTGAADDSGLPNDRFFAVRPEGSVSTLKIQRTERGDSAVYLCASSPEAGAFSYEQYFGPGTRLTVT.

This clone was seen only once. The chain carries TRBV9 and TRBJ2-1, with D possibly matching TRBD1 (7 bases). The germline V gene encodes CDR1 SGDLS and CDR2 YYNGEE. The CDR3 totals 17 residues. V dropped 3 bases and J dropped 6 bases, with 22 bases sitting between them. The CDR3 here is CASSATPDRRRGNEQFF. CDR3 DNA sequence: TGTGCCAGCAGCGCGACCCCGGACAGGAGGAGGGGCAATGAGCAGTTCTTC.

The chain couples TRBV4-3 to TRBJ2-2; a weak D match, TRBD2 (5 bases). CDR3 length equals 17 residues. Per germline, CDR1 LGHNA and CDR2 YSLEER. The ends were cut back, 2 bases at V and 4 bases at J, with 17 bases in the middle. CDR3 sequence: CASSQSPGRRGTGELFF. CDR3 DNA sequence: TGCGCCAGCAGCCAATCCCCGGGGAGACGGGGCACCGGGGAGCTGTTTTTT.

The rearrangement links TRBV5-6 to TRBJ2-7, with D perhaps TRBD1 or TRBD2 (5 bases each). V lost 3 bases and J 0 bases, leaving 10 bases between the germline ends. The CDR3 length is 14 residues. From germline, CDR1 is SGHDT and CDR2 YYEEEE. CDR3 amino acids: CASSWTGTSYEQYF. The CDR3 bases are TGTGCCAGCAGCTGGACCGGGACCTCCTACGAGCAGTACTTC.

The chain links TRBV6-5 to TRBJ2-7; D may be TRBD2 (5 bases). The CDR3 sequence is 15 residues long. V lost 2 bases, J lost 2 bases, and 13 bases lay in between. The V gene's germline CDR1 is MNHEY and CDR2 SVGAGI. CDR3 loop: CASSYGGSLTYEQYF. CDR3 nucleotides: TGTGCCAGCAGTTACGGAGGCAGTTTAACCTACGAGCAGTACTTC.

The chain is built from TRBV28 and TRBJ1-2; TRBD1 matches 7 bases. Trimming cost V 3 bases and J 4 bases; bases outside gene matches: 11. The germline CDR1 and CDR2 sequences are MDHEN and SYDVKM. CDR3 size: 16 residues. CDR3 region: CASSLHQGGSPYGYTF. The DNA of the CDR3 is TGTGCCAGCAGTTTGCACCAGGGGGGTTCTCCCTATGGCTACACCTTC.

The genes are TRBV27 and TRBJ2-7; 9 nucleotides agree with TRBD2. The CDR3 extends over 14 amino acids. Trimming cost V 4 bases and J 5 bases; bases outside gene matches: 6. The germline gives CDR1 MNHEY, CDR2 SMNVEV (reference sequence). The CDR3 loop reads CASSSSGKKHEQYF. Written as DNA, the CDR3 is TGTGCCAGCAGTTCTAGCGGGAAAAAGCACGAGCAGTACTTC.

This chain links TRBV7-3 with TRBJ2-6; tentative D call: TRBD2 (5 bases). This CDR3 has 16 amino acids. Germline V gene sequence: CDR1 SGHTA, CDR2 FQGTGA. V dropped 2 bases and J dropped 0 bases, with 8 bases sitting between them. The CDR3 coding sequence is TGTGCCAGCAGCTTACCAGGACTCTCTGGGGCCAACGTCCTGACTTTC. Translation gives CASSLPGLSGANVLTF.

The rearrangement joins TRBV7-2 to TRBJ1-2; D is possibly TRBD1 (6 bases). This CDR3 is 15 amino acids long. Germline V gives CDR1 SGHTA, CDR2 FQGNSA. Trimming pared 5 bases from V and 2 bases from J, leaving 15 bases between. CDR3 sequence (DNA): TGTGCCAGCAGCACCGATTGGGGGGCGAACTATGGCTACACCTTC. Its translation: CASSTDWGANYGYTF.

Notes on this clone: One junction end does not reproduce the germline sequence, and a read error may be involved. J is TRBJ1-1 and V is TRBV9; D is ambiguous. This CDR3 has 12 residues. In germline, CDR1 is SGDLS, CDR2 YYNGEE. The CDR3 protein is CASSVAGTDPDF. CDR3 DNA: TGTGCCAGCAGCGTAGCTGGTACAGACCCTGACTTT.

This chain connects TRBV19 to TRBJ1-5, with unresolved D. The CDR3 contains 12 residues. The V gene lost 6 bases and the J gene lost 7 bases, with 10 bases spanning the gap. The germline CDR1 and CDR2 sequences are LNHDA and SQIVND (reference sequence). CDR3 nucleotide sequence: TGTGCCAGTAGGTGGTTAGGGCAGCCCCAGCATTTT. Translating gives CASRWLGQPQHF.

The rearrangement links TRBV5-1 to TRBJ1-2; D is perhaps TRBD1 (6 bases). Germline V gene lookup returns CDR1 SGHRS and CDR2 YFSETQ. The V and J ends lost 4 bases and 8 bases respectively, with 15 bases between them. CDR3 length: 13 amino acids. CDR3 region: CASSVQGRDGYTF. CDR3 DNA: TGCGCCAGCAGCGTGCAGGGGAGGGACGGCTACACCTTC.

The rearrangement uses TRBV28 and TRBJ2-7; possibly TRBD1 or TRBD2 for D (5 bases each). V shed 6 bases and J shed 2 bases, with 14 bases lying between them. Germline-derived CDR1 and CDR2 are MDHEN and SYDVKM. This CDR3 has 14 amino acids. Here the CDR3 reads CASRGTGLPYEQYF. CDR3 DNA sequence: TGTGCCAGCAGAGGAACAGGACTGCCCTACGAGCAGTACTTC.

The chain couples TRBV28 to TRBJ2-3; D uncertain. Germline CDR1 is MDHEN and CDR2 is SYDVKM. V was pared by 8 bases and J by 0 bases, with 9 bases between. The CDR3 length is 13 residues. CDR3 amino acids: CASLPDSTDTQYF. In DNA, the CDR3 is TGTGCCAGCCTGCCGGACAGCACAGATACGCAGTATTTT.

The genes are TRBV19 and TRBJ1-4, with a weak D call TRBD1 (5 bases). V lost 7 bases, J lost 8 bases, and 17 bases lay in between. The CDR3 has 14 residues. Germline lookup yields CDR1 LNHDA and CDR2 SQIVND (reference sequence). CDR3 coding DNA: TGTGCCAGTAAAGGGGATGGGGCATGGGAAAAACTGTTTTTT. It encodes CASKGDGAWEKLFF.

The chain is built from TRBV28 and TRBJ2-1; D not resolved. The CDR3 length is 17 residues. The V gene lost 1 base and the J gene lost 6 bases, with 19 bases spanning the gap. Germline-derived CDR1 and CDR2 are MDHEN and SYDVKM. CDR3 amino acids: CASSLFSGQVNPNEQFF. The CDR3 DNA reads as TGTGCCAGCAGTTTATTTTCCGGGCAGGTCAACCCCAATGAGCAGTTCTTC. Drawing the rest from reference TRBV28 and TRBJ2-1, the complete variable domain is DVKVTQSSRYLVKRTGEKVFLECVQDMDHENMFWYRQDPGLGLRLIYFSYDVKMKEKGDIPEGYSVSREKKERFSLILESASTNQTSMYLCASSLFSGQVNPNEQFFGPGTRLTVL.

The count of this clone is one. The chain links TRBV19 to TRBJ2-1; 14 nucleotides match TRBD2. The germline V gene encodes CDR1 LNHDA and CDR2 SQIVND (reference sequence). The CDR3 has 17 residues. Trimming at V came to 6 bases and at J to 5 bases, leaving 9 bases not matched to a gene. The CDR3 spells CASRLLGLAGGNNEQFF. Here the CDR3 DNA reads TGTGCCAGTAGATTACTCGGACTAGCGGGGGGAAACAATGAGCAGTTCTTC.